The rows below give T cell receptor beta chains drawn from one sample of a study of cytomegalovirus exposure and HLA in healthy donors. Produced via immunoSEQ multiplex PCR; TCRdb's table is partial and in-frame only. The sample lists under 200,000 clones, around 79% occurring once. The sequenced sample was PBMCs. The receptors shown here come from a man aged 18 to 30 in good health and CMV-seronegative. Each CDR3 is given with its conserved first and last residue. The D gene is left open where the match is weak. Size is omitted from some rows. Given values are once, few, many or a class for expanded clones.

cdr3_aa: CASSFSNTEAFF
cdr3_nt: TGCGCCAGCAGCTTTAGTAACACTGAAGCTTTCTTT
j_call: TRBJ1-1
d_call: -
v_call: TRBV5-1
clone_size: -

cdr3_aa: CASSYSAGSYEQYF
cdr3_nt: TGTGCCAGCAGTTACTCGGCAGGGTCCTACGAGCAGTACTTC
j_call: TRBJ2-7
d_call: -
v_call: TRBV6-5
clone_size: few

cdr3_aa: CASSPSEGEQYF
cdr3_nt: TGTGCCAGCTCACCAAGCGAGGGCGAGCAGTACTTC
j_call: TRBJ2-7
d_call: -
v_call: TRBV18
clone_size: few

cdr3_aa: CASSESLEYNEQFF
cdr3_nt: TGCGCCAGCAGTGAGTCACTGGAGTACAATGAGCAGTTCTTC
j_call: TRBJ2-1
d_call: -
v_call: TRBV10-1
clone_size: -

cdr3_aa: CASSPGTENTGELFF
cdr3_nt: TGTGCCAGCAGCCCCGGGACAGAGAACACCGGGGAGCTGTTTTTT
j_call: TRBJ2-2
d_call: TRBD1
v_call: TRBV5-4
clone_size: -

cdr3_aa: CASSPVATGGAYEQYF
cdr3_nt: TGCGCCAGCAGCCCAGTTGCTACAGGGGGGGCCTACGAGCAGTACTTC
j_call: TRBJ2-7
d_call: -
v_call: TRBV4-1
clone_size: once

cdr3_aa: CASSVGRQGVETQYF
cdr3_nt: TGTGCCAGCAGCGTAGGCCGACAGGGCGTGGAGACCCAGTACTTC
j_call: TRBJ2-5
d_call: TRBD1
v_call: TRBV9
clone_size: -

cdr3_aa: CASSKAGFPYEQYF
cdr3_nt: TGTGCCAGTAGTAAAGCAGGGTTCCCCTACGAGCAGTACTTC
j_call: TRBJ2-7
d_call: -
v_call: TRBV19
clone_size: -

cdr3_aa: CAISEGLAGGRNTQYF
cdr3_nt: TGTGCCATCAGTGAGGGGCTAGCGGGAGGTCGAAATACGCAGTATTTT
j_call: TRBJ2-3
d_call: TRBD2
v_call: TRBV10-3
clone_size: few

cdr3_aa: CASSWGLAGDTQYF
cdr3_nt: TGTGCCAGCAGCTGGGGACTAGCGGGAGATACGCAGTATTTT
j_call: TRBJ2-3
d_call: TRBD2
v_call: TRBV5-6
clone_size: -

cdr3_aa: CATRRSIQYF
cdr3_nt: TGTGCCACCCGAAGGAGCATTCAGTACTTC
j_call: TRBJ2-4
d_call: -
v_call: TRBV15
clone_size: -

cdr3_aa: CASTPRHGLSMGNTIYF
cdr3_nt: TGTGCCAGCACACCCCGCCACGGACTGTCCATGGGTAACACCATATATTTT
j_call: TRBJ1-3
d_call: -
v_call: TRBV14
clone_size: -

cdr3_aa: CASSPPGLVGFWQFF
cdr3_nt: TGTGCCAGCAGTCCCCCGGGACTAGTGGGATTCTGGCAGTTCTTC
j_call: TRBJ2-1
d_call: TRBD2
v_call: TRBV6-6
clone_size: -

cdr3_aa: CASSLDPGNSNQPQHF
cdr3_nt: TGCGCCAGCAGCTTGGACCCGGGGAATAGCAATCAGCCCCAGCATTTT
j_call: TRBJ1-5
d_call: -
v_call: TRBV5-1
clone_size: -

cdr3_aa: CASIKLAGGPGEQFF
cdr3_nt: TGTGCCAGCATCAAACTAGCGGGAGGGCCAGGTGAGCAGTTCTTC
j_call: TRBJ2-1
d_call: TRBD2
v_call: TRBV2
clone_size: -

cdr3_aa: CSSSAPTRGGELFF
cdr3_nt: TGTTCCAGCAGCGCACCGACTAGGGGCGGGGAGCTGTTTTTT
j_call: TRBJ2-2
d_call: -
v_call: TRBV7-9
clone_size: -

cdr3_aa: CAFETSGGGFF
cdr3_nt: TGTGCCTTCGAAACTAGCGGAGGTGGGTTCTTC
j_call: TRBJ2-1
d_call: TRBD2
v_call: TRBV30
clone_size: few

cdr3_aa: CASSPRRGPEGEQYF
cdr3_nt: TGTGCCAGCAGCCCCCGGAGGGGGCCGGAAGGCGAGCAGTACTTC
j_call: TRBJ2-7
d_call: -
v_call: TRBV7-8
clone_size: -

cdr3_aa: CASNFLGTGEPAKQYF
cdr3_nt: TGTGCCAGCAATTTCCTCGGCACAGGGGAACCGGCTAAGCAGTACTTC
j_call: TRBJ2-7
d_call: TRBD1
v_call: TRBV28
clone_size: few

cdr3_aa: CASSVAKSNTEAFF
cdr3_nt: TGTGCCAGCAGCGTGGCCAAGTCCAACACTGAAGCTTTCTTT
j_call: TRBJ1-1
d_call: -
v_call: TRBV9
clone_size: -

cdr3_aa: CASRASGTSDTGELFF
cdr3_nt: TGTGCCAGCAGGGCCTCCGGGACTAGCGATACCGGGGAGCTGTTTTTT
j_call: TRBJ2-2
d_call: TRBD2
v_call: TRBV2
clone_size: -

cdr3_aa: CAWTGDSQNTGELFF
cdr3_nt: TGTGCCTGGACCGGGGACAGCCAAAACACCGGGGAGCTGTTTTTT
j_call: TRBJ2-2
d_call: TRBD1
v_call: TRBV30
clone_size: few

cdr3_aa: CASSFPRVNEQFF
cdr3_nt: TGTGCCAGCAGCTTCCCTCGGGTAAATGAGCAGTTCTTC
j_call: TRBJ2-1
d_call: -
v_call: TRBV5-6
clone_size: -